This is a list of T cell receptor beta chains from one sample in a study of blood T cell repertoires in COVID-19. The table came from immunoSEQ multiplex PCR; TCRdb's copy has only in-frame clones and leaves some out. The sample has roughly 77,000 clones, about 90% seen once. What was sequenced was peripheral blood. The source of these receptors is a man between 45 and 60 years old with active COVID-19. CDR3s include the opening cysteine and the closing phenylalanine or tryptophan. A D gene is named only where the DNA matches it firmly. Part of the rows lack a size; the others show once, few, many or a class for expanded clones.

D gene | CDR3 length | J gene | clone size | V gene | CDR3 protein | CDR3 DNA
NA | 15 | TRBJ2-3 | NA | TRBV15 | CATSREPTGLDTQYF | TGTGCCACCAGCAGAGAACCTACAGGGTTAGATACGCAGTATTTT
TRBD1 | 15 | TRBJ1-5 | NA | TRBV28 | CASSGTGTGVQPQHF | TGTGCCAGCAGTGGCACCGGGACAGGCGTCCAGCCCCAGCATTTT
NA | 14 | TRBJ1-5 | NA | TRBV28 | CASSLTVSNQPQHF | TGTGCCAGCAGTTTAACGGTGAGCAATCAGCCCCAGCATTTT
TRBD1 | 15 | TRBJ1-4 | once | TRBV5-1 | CASSLAGQYNEKLFF | TGCGCCAGCAGCTTGGCGGGACAGTATAATGAAAAACTGTTTTTT
NA | 16 | TRBJ1-1 | NA | TRBV25-1 | CASSVIREGMNTEAFF | TGTGCCAGCAGTGTTATAAGGGAGGGGATGAACACTGAAGCTTTCTTT
NA | 16 | TRBJ1-2 | NA | TRBV7-6 | CASSFPTDGTDYGYTF | TGTGCCAGCAGCTTTCCGACAGACGGTACCGACTATGGCTACACCTTC
TRBD1 | 13 | TRBJ1-1 | NA | TRBV5-1 | CASSLDPGRGAFF | TGCGCCAGCAGCCTCGACCCGGGCAGGGGGGCTTTCTTT
NA | 14 | TRBJ2-1 | few | TRBV11-3 | CASSSRGAGNEQFF | TGTGCCAGCAGCTCCCGGGGGGCAGGGAATGAGCAGTTCTTC
NA | 15 | TRBJ1-5 | NA | TRBV3-1/TRBV3-2 | CASSQGQNSNQPQHF | TGTGCCAGCAGCCAAGGGCAGAATAGCAATCAGCCCCAGCATTTT
NA | 14 | TRBJ2-7 | NA | TRBV3-1/TRBV3-2 | CASSHDEHSYEQYF | TGTGCCAGCAGCCACGATGAACATTCCTACGAGCAGTACTTC
TRBD1 | 14 | TRBJ1-6 | NA | TRBV11-3 | CASSFGDRVSPLHF | TGTGCCAGCAGCTTCGGGGACAGGGTTTCACCCCTCCACTTT
NA | 14 | TRBJ2-1 | NA | TRBV7-9 | CASSPRGAPNEQFF | TGTGCCAGCAGCCCCCGTGGGGCACCCAATGAGCAGTTCTTC
NA | 13 | TRBJ1-1 | NA | TRBV19 | CASKTELNTEAFF | TGTGCCAGTAAGACAGAGTTGAACACTGAAGCTTTCTTT
TRBD1 | 15 | TRBJ2-7 | NA | TRBV7-9 | CASSLVGGVAYEQYF | TGTGCCAGCAGCTTAGTAGGGGGCGTCGCCTACGAGCAGTACTTC
TRBD1 | 15 | TRBJ2-7 | NA | TRBV7-8 | CASSRGQGGSYEQYF | TGTGCCAGCAGCCGGGGACAGGGGGGTTCCTACGAGCAGTACTTC
TRBD2 | 15 | TRBJ2-7 | NA | TRBV28 | CASSQDGGTPYEQYF | TGTGCCAGCAGTCAGGACGGGGGGACTCCCTACGAGCAGTACTTC
TRBD1 | 13 | TRBJ2-7 | NA | TRBV2 | CASRLDRTYEQYF | TGTGCCAGCAGGCTGGACAGGACCTACGAGCAGTACTTC
TRBD2 | 16 | TRBJ2-5 | NA | TRBV9 | CASSPSSGNTQETQYF | TGTGCCAGCAGCCCTTCTAGCGGTAATACACAAGAGACCCAGTACTTC
NA | 14 | TRBJ1-3 | NA | TRBV28 | CASSQGGIGNTIYF | TGTGCCAGCAGTCAGGGCGGGATTGGAAACACCATATATTTT
TRBD1 | 14 | TRBJ1-6 | NA | TRBV7-8 | CASSLTRGGSPLHF | TGTGCCAGCAGCTTAACCCGAGGGGGCTCACCCCTCCACTTT
TRBD1 | 17 | TRBJ1-2 | NA | TRBV3-1/TRBV3-2 | CASSQVATAGFRGDYTF | TGTGCCAGCAGCCAAGTTGCAACGGCGGGTTTCAGGGGGGACTACACCTTC
NA | 12 | TRBJ1-1 | NA | TRBV7-9 | CASSPRTTEAFF | TGTGCCAGCAGCCCGCGCACCACTGAAGCTTTCTTT
NA | 14 | TRBJ2-6 | NA | TRBV27 | CASSRDNGANVLTF | TGTGCCAGCAGTCGGGACAACGGAGCCAACGTCCTGACTTTC
TRBD1 | 14 | TRBJ1-1 | NA | TRBV18 | CASSPGQLNTEAFF | TGTGCCAGCTCCCCGGGACAGTTGAACACTGAAGCTTTCTTT
TRBD1 | 12 | TRBJ2-1 | NA | TRBV6-2/TRBV6-3 | CASSDRGGEQFF | TGTGCCAGCAGCGACAGGGGTGGTGAGCAGTTCTTC
TRBD1 | 17 | TRBJ1-2 | NA | TRBV28 | CASCSGTGLVVDYGYTF | TGTGCCAGCTGCTCCGGGACAGGGCTCGTAGTGGACTATGGCTACACCTTC
TRBD2 | 16 | TRBJ2-3 | NA | TRBV7-9 | CASSSTGTSIPDTQYF | TGTGCCAGCAGCTCTACCGGGACTAGCATACCAGATACGCAGTATTTT
TRBD1 | 15 | TRBJ1-2 | NA | TRBV5-1 | CASSPTGEASYGYTF | TGCGCCAGCAGCCCCACAGGGGAAGCGAGCTATGGCTACACCTTC
NA | 15 | TRBJ1-5 | once | TRBV28 | CASSLETGGNQPQHF | TGTGCCAGCAGTTTAGAGACAGGTGGCAATCAGCCCCAGCATTTT
NA | 14 | TRBJ2-7 | NA | TRBV5-4 | CASSLGRTPSEQYF | TGTGCCAGCAGCTTGGGCAGAACCCCTAGCGAGCAGTACTTC
NA | 22 | TRBJ2-7 | NA | TRBV7-3 | CASSLLWLMSRDHLGGGCEQYF | TGTGCCAGCAGCTTGCTTTGGTTGATGAGCCGCGACCATCTAGGAGGAGGTTGCGAGCAGTACTTC
NA | 15 | TRBJ1-4 | NA | TRBV19 | CASRQKRATNEKLFF | TGTGCCAGTCGACAGAAAAGGGCAACTAATGAAAAACTGTTTTTT
TRBD1 | 15 | TRBJ1-4 | few | TRBV4-2 | CASSQEGQVNEKLFF | TGTGCCAGCAGCCAAGAGGGACAGGTTAATGAAAAACTGTTTTTT
TRBD2 | 16 | TRBJ2-1 | NA | TRBV7-3 | CASSLRGLAGSNEQFF | TGTGCCAGCAGCTTAAGAGGACTAGCGGGGAGCAATGAGCAGTTCTTC
TRBD1 | 14 | TRBJ2-3 | NA | TRBV6-5 | CASSSGGDLNTQYF | TGTGCCAGCAGTTCAGGGGGCGACCTAAATACGCAGTATTTT
NA | 14 | TRBJ2-1 | few | TRBV28 | CASRTLLREGEQFF | TGTGCCAGCAGGACCCTTTTGAGGGAAGGTGAGCAGTTCTTC
TRBD1 | 17 | TRBJ2-6 | NA | TRBV28 | CASIPGTANTGANVLTF | TGTGCCAGCATCCCCGGGACAGCCAACACTGGGGCCAACGTCCTGACTTTC
NA | 14 | TRBJ2-7 | NA | TRBV10-3 | CAISESNGAYEQYF | TGTGCCATCAGTGAGTCTAACGGGGCCTACGAGCAGTACTTC
TRBD1 | 12 | TRBJ1-3 | once | TRBV12-3/TRBV12-4 | CASTFDRGSIYF | TGTGCCAGCACTTTCGACAGGGGATCCATATATTTT
TRBD1 | 16 | TRBJ1-1 | once | TRBV6-6 | CASSHRTGGGGTEAFF | TGTGCCAGCAGCCACCGGACAGGGGGCGGTGGCACTGAAGCTTTCTTT
NA | 15 | TRBJ1-2 | NA | TRBV30 | CAWSVPPGSNYGYTF | TGTGCCTGGAGTGTACCCCCGGGATCTAACTATGGCTACACCTTC